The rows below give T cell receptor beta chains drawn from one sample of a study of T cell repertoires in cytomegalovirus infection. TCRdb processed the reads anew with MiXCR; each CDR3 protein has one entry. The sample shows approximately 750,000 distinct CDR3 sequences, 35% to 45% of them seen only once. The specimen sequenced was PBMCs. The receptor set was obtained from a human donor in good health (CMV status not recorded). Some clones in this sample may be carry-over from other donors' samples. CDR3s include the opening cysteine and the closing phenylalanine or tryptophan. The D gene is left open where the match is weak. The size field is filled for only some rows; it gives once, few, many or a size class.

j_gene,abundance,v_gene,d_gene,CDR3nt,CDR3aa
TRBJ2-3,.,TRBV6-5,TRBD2,TGTGCCAGCACCAAAACCGGGACTAGCGGGAGATACACAGATACGCAGTATTTT,CASTKTGTSGRYTDTQYF
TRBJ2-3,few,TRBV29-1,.,TGCAGCGTCCGACGCATAAGGTCCGTGGGCACAGATACGCAGTATTTT,CSVRRIRSVGTDTQYF
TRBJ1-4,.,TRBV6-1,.,TGTGCCAGCAGTGATCGGCGGGGAACTAATGAAAAACTGTTTTTT,CASSDRRGTNEKLFF
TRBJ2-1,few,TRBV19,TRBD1,TGTGCCAGTAGTTCGGGACAGCGCACTTACAATGAGCAGTTCTTC,CASSSGQRTYNEQFF
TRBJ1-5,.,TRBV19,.,TGTGCCAGCTCCCCGGGGCGCGGGGTCCCCGATCAGCCCCAGCATTTT,CASSPGRGVPDQPQHF
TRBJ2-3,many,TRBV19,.,TGTGCCAGTACCCCCCGCGCGGGGAGCACAGATACGCAGTATTTT,CASTPRAGSTDTQYF
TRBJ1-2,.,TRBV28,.,TGTGCCAGCAGCTCCACGACAGGCTATGGCTACACCTTC,CASSSTTGYGYTF
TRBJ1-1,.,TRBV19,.,TGTGCCAGTAGTATGCCCGCCTTGTGGGGCAACACTGAAGCTTTCTTT,CASSMPALWGNTEAFF
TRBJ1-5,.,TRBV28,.,TGTGGGGCACAGCGGGGGGGTAGCAATCAGCCCCAGCATTTT,CGAQRGGSNQPQHF
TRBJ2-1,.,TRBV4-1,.,TGCGCCAGCAGCCAAGTTCATAGGGGGAGTGGTAGGAATGAGCAGTTCTTC,CASSQVHRGSGRNEQFF
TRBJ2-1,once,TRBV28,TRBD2,TGTGCCAGCAATATCATAGGACTAGCGGGGAAAAGCTCCTACAATGAGCAGTTCTTC,CASNIIGLAGKSSYNEQFF
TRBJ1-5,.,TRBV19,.,TGTGCCAGTAGTATGGGGGCAGGGCCTCAGCCCCAGCATTTT,CASSMGAGPQPQHF
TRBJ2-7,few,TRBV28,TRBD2,TGTGCCAGCAGTTTCCCTTTGGCGGGAGGTAGCGCGCAGACTTACGAGCAGTACTTC,CASSFPLAGGSAQTYEQYF
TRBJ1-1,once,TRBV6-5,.,TGTGCCAGCAGTCCCGGTCACTCTAGAGTCACTGAAGCTTTCTTT,CASSPGHSRVTEAFF
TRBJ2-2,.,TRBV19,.,TGTGCCAGTAGTATGACCCGGACAAGAGGGAACACCGGGGAGCTGTTTTTT,CASSMTRTRGNTGELFF
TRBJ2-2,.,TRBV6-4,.,TGTGCCAGCAGTGACGGCGGTCACACCGGGGAGCTGTTTTTT,CASSDGGHTGELFF
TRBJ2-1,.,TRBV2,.,TGTGCCAGCAGTCGCGACAGATCCTACAATGAGCAGTTCTTC,CASSRDRSYNEQFF
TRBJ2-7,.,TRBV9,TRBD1,TGTGCCAGCAGCGTAGGGGCCAGGGGGTACGAGCAGTACTTC,CASSVGARGYEQYF
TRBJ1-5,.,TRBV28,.,TGTGCCAGCAGAAACCCCGGGAACCAGCCCCAGCATTTT,CASRNPGNQPQHF
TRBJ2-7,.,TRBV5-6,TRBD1,TGTGCCAGCAGCTTGGGGACAGGGGGCTTCTCCTACGAGCAGTACTTC,CASSLGTGGFSYEQYF
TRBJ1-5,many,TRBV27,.,TGTGCCAGCAGTTCATCTCTCTATCAGCCCCAGCATTTT,CASSSSLYQPQHF
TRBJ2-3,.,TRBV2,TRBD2,TGTGCCAGCAGTGATGAGGGAGCGGGAGTTCCTACAGATACGCAGTATTTT,CASSDEGAGVPTDTQYF
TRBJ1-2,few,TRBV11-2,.,TGTGCCAGCAGTCAACAGAACTATGGCTACACCTTC,CASSQQNYGYTF
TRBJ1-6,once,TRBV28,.,TGTGCCAGCAGTTTATTGACAGGCGTCAGGGTGTCACCCCTCCACTTT,CASSLLTGVRVSPLHF
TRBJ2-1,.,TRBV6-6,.,TGTGCCAGCAGTAGTTTGAGCTCCTACAATGAGCAGTTCTTC,CASSSLSSYNEQFF
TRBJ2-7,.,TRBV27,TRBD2,TGTGCCAGCAGGGATAGCGGGAGGGAGAAGCAGTACTTC,CASRDSGREKQYF
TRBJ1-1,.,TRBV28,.,TGTGCCAGCAGTTTGGGTCAGCTGAACACTGAAGCTTTATTT,CASSLGQLNTEALF
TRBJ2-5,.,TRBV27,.,TGTGCCAGCAGTTTATCGAGGCTAGGCCAAGAGACCCAGTACTTC,CASSLSRLGQETQYF
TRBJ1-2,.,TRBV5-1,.,TGCGCCAGCAGCTTGGCCCTGGACTATGGCTACACCTTC,CASSLALDYGYTF
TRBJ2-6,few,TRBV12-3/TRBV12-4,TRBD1,TGTGCCAGCAGGCAGACAGGGTTTATCTCTGGGGCCAACGTCCTGACTTTC,CASRQTGFISGANVLTF
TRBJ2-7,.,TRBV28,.,TGTGCCAGCTCCCTCCGGGGAACCTACGAGCAGTACTTC,CASSLRGTYEQYF
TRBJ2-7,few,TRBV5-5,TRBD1,TGTGCCAGCAGCTTGGAGGGGACAGGGACCGACGAGCAGTACTTC,CASSLEGTGTDEQYF
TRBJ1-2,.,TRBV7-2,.,TGTGCCAGCAGCTTAGTCACGGGGGGGGTTTATGGCTACACCTTC,CASSLVTGGVYGYTF
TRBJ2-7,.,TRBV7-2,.,TGTGCCAACAGCCCGTCACAGGACTACGAGCAGTACTTC,CANSPSQDYEQYF
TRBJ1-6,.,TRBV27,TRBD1,TGTGCCAGCAGCCGACAGGGTGTGTGGGATAATTCACCCCTCCACTTT,CASSRQGVWDNSPLHF
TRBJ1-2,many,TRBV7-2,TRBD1,TGTGCCAGCATCCAGACAGGGGGTCGCCCCTATGGCTACACCTTC,CASIQTGGRPYGYTF
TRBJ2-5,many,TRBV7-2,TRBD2,TGTGCCAGCAGCTTAACGGGCCCTCTAGCGGGAGGAAAAGAGACCCAGTACTTC,CASSLTGPLAGGKETQYF
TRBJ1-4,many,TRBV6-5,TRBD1,TGTGCCAGCAGTTACTCGGGTCAGGGGGGTGAAAAACTGTTTTTT,CASSYSGQGGEKLFF
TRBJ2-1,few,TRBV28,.,TGTGCCAGCAGGCTAGACCCGGGGTCCTACAATGAGCAGTTCTTC,CASRLDPGSYNEQFF
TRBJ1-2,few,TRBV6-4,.,TGTGCCAGCAGTGACGGGGCAGGCACCTATGGCTACACCTTC,CASSDGAGTYGYTF
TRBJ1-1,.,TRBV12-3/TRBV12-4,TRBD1,TGTGCCAGCAGTCGGACAGGGACGAGCACTGAAGCTTTCTTT,CASSRTGTSTEAFF
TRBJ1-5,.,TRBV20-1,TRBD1,TGCAGTGCGCAACAGGGGGCGAACCAGCCCCAGCATTTT,CSAQQGANQPQHF
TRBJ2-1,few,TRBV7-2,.,TGTGCCAGCAGCTTAGACCCACAGGGGGCGCGGGGGGCTAGGGCTGAGCAGTTCTTC,CASSLDPQGARGARAEQFF
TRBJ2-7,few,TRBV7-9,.,TGTGCCAGCAGCTTAGCCCTTGGGGACCCGTACTACGAGCAGTACTTC,CASSLALGDPYYEQYF
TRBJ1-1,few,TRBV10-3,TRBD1,TGTGCCATCCAGGACGGGACAGGGGTGAACACTGAAGCTTTCTTT,CAIQDGTGVNTEAFF
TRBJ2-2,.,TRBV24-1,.,TGTGCCACCAGGCAGGGACGGGACACCGGGGAGCTGTTTTTT,CATRQGRDTGELFF
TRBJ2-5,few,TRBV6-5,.,TGTGCCAGCAGTTACTCGCGACTCACCGAGACCCAGTACTTC,CASSYSRLTETQYF
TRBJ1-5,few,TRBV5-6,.,TGTGCCAGCAGCTTGGGACAATACCAGCCCCAGCATTTT,CASSLGQYQPQHF